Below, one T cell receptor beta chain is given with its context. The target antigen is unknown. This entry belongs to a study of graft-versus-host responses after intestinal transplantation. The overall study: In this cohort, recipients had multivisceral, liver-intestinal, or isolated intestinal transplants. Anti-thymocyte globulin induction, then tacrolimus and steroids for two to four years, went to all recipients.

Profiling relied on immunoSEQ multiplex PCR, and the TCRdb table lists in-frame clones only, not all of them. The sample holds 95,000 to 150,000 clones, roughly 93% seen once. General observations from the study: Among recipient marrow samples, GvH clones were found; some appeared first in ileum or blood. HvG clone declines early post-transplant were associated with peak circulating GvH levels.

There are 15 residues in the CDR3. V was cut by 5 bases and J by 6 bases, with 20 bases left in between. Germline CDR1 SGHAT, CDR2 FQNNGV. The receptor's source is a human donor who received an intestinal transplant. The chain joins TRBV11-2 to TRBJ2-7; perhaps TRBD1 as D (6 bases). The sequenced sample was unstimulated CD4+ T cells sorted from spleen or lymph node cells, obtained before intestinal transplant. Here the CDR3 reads CASSPSTGWRLEQYF. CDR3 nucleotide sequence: TGTGCCAGCAGCCCATCAACAGGGTGGCGCCTCGAGCAGTACTTC.